This passage covers 22 T cell receptor beta chains from one sample sequenced in a study of OX40 agonist ivuxolimab in advanced cancers. Only in-frame clones appear in the TCRdb table, and some are missing; sequencing was by immunoSEQ multiplex PCR. The sample holds 40,000 to 50,000 clones, about 88% seen once. The specimen comprised CD4+ or CD8+ T cells sorted from blood, sampled in a trial of the OX40 agonist ivuxolimab. The source is an adult with an advanced solid tumor such as melanoma, head and neck, liver or kidney cancer.

The V call is TRBV19, the J call TRBJ2-3; 9 bases fit TRBD1. This CDR3 contains 14 residues. CDR1 and CDR2 from the germline V gene are LNHDA and SQIVND (reference sequence). V was clipped by 6 bases and J by 6 bases; unmatched bases: 7. The chain's CDR3 is CASRPDRGRDTQYF. CDR3 bases: TGTGCCAGTAGACCGGACAGGGGTAGGGATACGCAGTATTTT.

This clone was seen just once. This may stem from a read error, because a much larger clone lies one nucleotide away. This chain uses TRBV7-8 with TRBJ2-5, with D uncertain. The J call may be faulty, since TRBJ2-7 better matches the DNA end. Germline assignment: CDR1 SGHVS and CDR2 FQNEAQ. The CDR3 length is 11 residues. The CDR3 nucleotides read TGTGCCAGCAGCTTCGCCTACGAGCAGTACTTC. It encodes CASSFAYEQYF.

This chain joins TRBV5-6 and TRBJ2-7, with D perhaps TRBD2 (7 bases). CDR3 length: 17 residues. The V gene's germline CDR1 is SGHDT and CDR2 YYEEEE. V lost 4 bases and J lost 0, with 20 bases in between. CDR3 in amino acids: CASSPLGGQLSSYEQYF. The CDR3 DNA follows: TGTGCCAGCAGCCCATTGGGGGGGCAGTTGAGCTCCTACGAGCAGTACTTC.

J is TRBJ2-3 and V is TRBV29-1; 8 nucleotides agree with TRBD1. This CDR3 contains 13 residues. CDR1 is SQVTM and CDR2 is ANQGSEA in the germline V gene. The V gene end was trimmed by 3 bases and the J gene end by 4 bases; junction bases not matched to a gene: 3. The CDR3 nucleotides read TGCAGCGTTGACAGGGGGCAGGCAGATACGCAGTATTTT. This translates into CSVDRGQADTQYF.

The J gene is TRBJ2-1, the V gene TRBV6-4, with D possibly matching TRBD1 (6 bases). Germline assignment: CDR1 MRHNA and CDR2 SNTAGT. This CDR3 spans 13 amino acids. V was cut by 2 bases and J by 8 bases, with 10 bases left in between. This CDR3 reads CASSDAGVDEQFF. The CDR3 region has the DNA TGTGCCAGCAGTGACGCAGGGGTGGATGAGCAGTTCTTC.

The chain uses TRBV4-1 and TRBJ2-2; D possibly uses TRBD1 or TRBD2 (5 bases each). Germline lookup yields CDR1 MGHRA and CDR2 YSYEKL. V was shortened by 2 bases and J by 6 bases, with 13 bases between the two germline ends. The CDR3 runs 15 residues. As DNA, the CDR3 is TGCGCCAGCAGCCAACCCCTTTTGGGACCCGGGGAGCTGTTTTTT. It encodes CASSQPLLGPGELFF.

This clone was recorded once. The chain combines TRBV28 with TRBJ1-2, with D possibly matching TRBD1 (5 bases). This CDR3 comprises 13 residues. Trimming cost V 6 bases and J 8 bases, with 16 bases left between them. Germline-derived CDR1 and CDR2 are MDHEN and SYDVKM. CDR3 in DNA: TGTGCCAGCAGGCCCGCGGTTGGGGGGGGCTACACCTTC. Residues: CASRPAVGGGYTF.

The rearrangement uses TRBV11-2 and TRBJ2-2, with TRBD2 as a possible D gene (6 bases). Germline CDR1 is SGHAT and CDR2 is FQNNGV. The CDR3 contains 14 residues. The V end was cut by 4 bases, the J end by 1 base, with 7 bases between. The CDR3 reads CASSWRGNTGELFF. CDR3 nucleotide sequence: TGTGCCAGCAGCTGGCGGGGGAACACCGGGGAGCTGTTTTTT.

The chain recombines TRBV27 with TRBJ2-3, with 10 bases lining up with TRBD2. With 3 bases clipped from V and 3 bases from J, the junction kept 9 bases outside the gene matches. The CDR3 spans 17 residues. Per germline, CDR1 MNHEY and CDR2 SMNVEV (reference sequence). The CDR3 sequence is CASSLPSGRAGTDTQYF. CDR3 nucleotides: TGTGCCAGCAGTTTGCCGAGCGGGAGGGCCGGGACAGATACGCAGTATTTT.

This rearrangement joins TRBV9 to TRBJ1-5; TRBD1 might be the D (5 bases). The V gene's germline CDR1 is SGDLS and CDR2 YYNGEE. V gave up 3 bases and J gave up 4 bases, with 8 bases separating them. The CDR3 is made up of 13 amino acids. The CDR3 sequence is CASSAGGNQPQHF. The CDR3 DNA follows: TGTGCCAGCAGCGCTGGGGGGAATCAGCCCCAGCATTTT.

This clone was seen only once. V usage is TRBV10-2 and J usage is TRBJ1-5; D is unclear. The V gene's germline CDR1 is WSHSY and CDR2 SAAADI. CDR3 length: 13 amino acids. The V and J ends lost 5 bases and 3 bases respectively, with 8 bases between them. Here the CDR3 reads CASSSGPNQPQHF. Here the CDR3 DNA reads TGCGCCAGCAGTTCCGGGCCCAATCAGCCCCAGCATTTT.

The DNA for the CDR3 is TGTGCCAGCAGCTTAGCAGGGAGCTATGGCTACACCTTC. It translates to CASSLAGSYGYTF. The chain joins TRBV7-9 to TRBJ1-2; D is undetermined. Germline CDR1 reads SEHNR; CDR2 reads FQNEAQ (reference sequence). Trimming shortened V by 0 bases and J by 4 bases, and 6 bases separated the two germline ends. This CDR3 has 13 amino acids.

The V gene is TRBV9, the J gene TRBJ1-1, with unresolved D. This CDR3 spans 15 amino acids. V was cut by 2 bases and J by 12 bases, with 23 bases left in between. Germline assignment: CDR1 SGDLS and CDR2 YYNGEE. CDR3 region: CASSVTNVQAEVTFF. CDR3 nucleotide sequence: TGTGCCAGCAGCGTCACCAACGTCCAGGCAGAGGTAACTTTCTTT. Drawing the rest from reference TRBV9 and TRBJ1-1, the complete variable domain is DSGVTQTPKHLITATGQRVTLRCSPRSGDLSVYWYQQSLDQGLQFLIQYYNGEERAKGNILERFSAQQFPDLHSELNLSSLELGDSALYFCASSVTNVQAEVTFFGQGTRLTVV.

This chain uses TRBV18 with TRBJ1-2; D gene unclear. CDR1 KGHSH and CDR2 LQKENI come from the germline V gene. Deletions cut 0 bases from V and 4 bases from J, with 12 bases between. The CDR3 totals 15 residues. The CDR3 DNA sequence: TGTGCCAGCTCACCACCGTCTTCCCTTGGCTATGGCTACACCTTC. This codes for CASSPPSSLGYGYTF.

The rearrangement uses TRBV6-1 and TRBJ2-5; TRBD2 agrees at 9 bases. Per germline, CDR1 MNHNS and CDR2 SASEGT. V was pared by 7 bases and J by 5 bases, with 11 bases of the junction left unmatched. This CDR3 is built from 15 residues. The CDR3, as DNA: TGTGCCAGCACTCTAGCGGGATCCTCCGGGGAGACCCAGTACTTC. Encoded protein: CASTLAGSSGETQYF.

The rearrangement links TRBV7-9 to TRBJ2-6; D not resolved. The V end was cut by 5 bases, the J end by 4 bases, with 12 bases between. Germline V gene lookup returns CDR1 SEHNR and CDR2 FQNEAQ (reference sequence). CDR3 size: 15 residues. The CDR3, as DNA: TGTGCCAGCAGCGCGCCTACTGGAGGGGCCAACGTCCTGACTTTC. Residues: CASSAPTGGANVLTF.

V usage is TRBV10-3 and J usage is TRBJ2-5; D is undetermined. Trimming removed 8 bases from V and 2 bases from J, with 12 bases in between. The CDR3 is 13 amino acids. Germline CDR1 is ENHRY and CDR2 is SYGVKD. Written as DNA, the CDR3 is TGTGCCATCCAAGCTCGGTTACAAGAGACCCAGTACTTC. This encodes CAIQARLQETQYF.

The rearrangement joins TRBV11-3 to TRBJ2-3; D is undetermined. Germline V lookup: CDR1 SGHNT, CDR2 YENEEA. The CDR3 extends over 13 amino acids. V gave up 4 bases and J gave up 6 bases, with 11 bases separating them. The DNA for the CDR3 is TGTGCCAGCAGCTCGCCGGGCGTGGATACGCAGTATTTT. It encodes CASSSPGVDTQYF.

This clone showed up just a few times. J is TRBJ1-2 and V is TRBV10-3; 7 positions agree with TRBD1. The germline V gene has CDR1 ENHRY and CDR2 SYGVKD. V lost 4 bases, J lost 7 bases, and 6 bases stayed unmatched. The CDR3 is 13 residues long. The CDR3 nucleotides are TGTGCCATCAGTGTTGACAGGGATGGTGGCTACACCTTC. Protein product: CAISVDRDGGYTF.

The V and J genes are TRBV28 and TRBJ1-2; maybe TRBD1 (5 bases). CDR1 is MDHEN and CDR2 is SYDVKM in the germline V gene. This CDR3 region has 15 residues. V was cut by 6 bases and J by 0 bases, with 14 bases left in between. The CDR3 bases are TGTGCCAGCAGAACCACAGGTTTTTCTAACTATGGCTACACCTTC. This codes for CASRTTGFSNYGYTF.

This clone was seen a single time. The chain combines TRBV19 with TRBJ2-2, with D unclear. Germline values: CDR1 LNHDA, CDR2 SQIVND (reference sequence). Trimming cost V 4 bases and J 2 bases, with 5 bases left between them. The CDR3 extends over 13 amino acids. The CDR3 DNA is TGTGCCAGTAGTAATAAAAACACCGGGGAGCTGTTTTTT. Residues: CASSNKNTGELFF. Variable domain in full (rest from reference TRBV19 and TRBJ2-2): DGGITQSPKYLFRKEGQNVTLSCEQNLNHDAMYWYRQDPGQGLRLIYYSQIVNDFQKGDIAEGYSVSREKKESFPLTVTSAQKNPTAFYLCASSNKNTGELFFGEGSRLTVL.

The chain has TRBV9 and TRBJ1-2; no clear D gene. Germline loops: CDR1 SGDLS, CDR2 YYNGEE. V dropped 4 bases and J dropped 2 bases, with 12 bases sitting between them. The CDR3 loop spans 14 amino acids. DNA for the CDR3: TGTGCCAGCAGCCCATCTACTGGAAACTATGGCTACACCTTC. Translating gives CASSPSTGNYGYTF.